This TCR beta chain was retrieved from a study of cytomegalovirus exposure and HLA in healthy donors. Overall study results and limits: CMV serostatus stood as the only immune exposure information on hand.

This CDR3 is built from 15 residues. Looked up from germline, CDR1 is ENHRY and CDR2 is SYGVKD. Trimming at V came to 0 bases and at J to 3 bases, leaving 2 bases not matched to a gene. 13 Jbeta primers and 60 Vbeta primers were used for the PCR. Some clones are missing from TCRdb's copy, which holds only in-frame ones; the method was immunoSEQ multiplex PCR. The data contain over 85,000 clones, under 80% of them singletons. A word on this clone: The antigen is unknown.

This rearrangement joins TRBV10-3 to TRBJ1-5; 7 bases line up with TRBD1. Sequencing was done on a sample of PBMCs. The clonotype was recovered from a man aged 35 to 55 in good health and CMV-seronegative. DNA for the CDR3: TGTGCCATCAGTGAGTCGGGGACAGACAATCAGCCCCAGCATTTT. Its protein is CAISESGTDNQPQHF.